These 8 T cell receptor beta chains originate from one sample sequenced in a study of shared clonotypes between healthy human individuals. Profiling relied on immunoSEQ multiplex PCR, and the TCRdb table lists in-frame clones only, not all of them. Of roughly 2,000,000 clones listed, just under 95% are singletons. Selected positively for CCR7 and CD45RO-negative, naive CD8 cells excluded terminally differentiated effector memory CD45RA+ cells. The sequenced sample was naive CD8+ T cells from PBMCs. These TCRs come from a young man in good health. Some clones in this sample may be carry-over from other donors' samples.

The chain carries TRBV28 and TRBJ2-1; 8 positions agree with TRBD2. Trimming cost V 6 bases and J 11 bases; bases outside gene matches: 18. The germline V gene encodes CDR1 MDHEN and CDR2 SYDVKM. CDR3 length: 16 amino acids. Here the CDR3 reads CASSDLTGTRGNKQFF. The CDR3 nucleotides are TGTGCCAGCAGCGACCTGACCGGGACTAGAGGTAACAAGCAGTTCTTC. The entire variable domain, with the rest obtained from reference TRBV28 and TRBJ2-1, is as follows: DVKVTQSSRYLVKRTGEKVFLECVQDMDHENMFWYRQDPGLGLRLIYFSYDVKMKEKGDIPEGYSVSREKKERFSLILESASTNQTSMYLCASSDLTGTRGNKQFFGPGTRLTVL.

The chain employs TRBV7-9 and TRBJ1-1; weak D call: TRBD1 (5 bases). CDR3 length equals 15 residues. Trimming removed 5 bases at V and 3 bases at J, with 16 bases between. Germline CDR1 is SEHNR and CDR2 is FQNEAQ (reference sequence). This chain's CDR3 is CASSLPWGRDTEAFF. In DNA, the CDR3 is TGTGCCAGCAGCCTACCCTGGGGGAGGGACACTGAAGCTTTCTTT.

The V call is TRBV4-3, the J call TRBJ2-2; D not resolved. Trimming left V 5 bases short and J 7 bases short, with 5 bases between. Germline CDR1 reads LGHNA; CDR2 reads YSLEER. The length of the CDR3 is 11 residues. Here the CDR3 DNA reads TGCGCCAGCAGCTATTACGGGGAGCTGTTTTTT. Protein: CASSYYGELFF.

The J gene is TRBJ2-1, the V gene TRBV7-9; D could derive from TRBD1 or TRBD2 (5 bases each). CDR3 size: 15 residues. Germline lookup yields CDR1 SEHNR and CDR2 FQNEAQ (reference sequence). V shed 1 base and J shed 4 bases, with 11 bases lying between them. The CDR3 DNA reads TGTGCCAGCAGCTTAGTCCGAGGGGTGTACAATGAGCAGTTCTTC. It translates to CASSLVRGVYNEQFF.

Points on this clone: This same CDR3 is encoded by further DNA sequences in the sample. The rearrangement links TRBV28 to TRBJ1-2; D might be TRBD1 (6 bases). Germline CDR1 and CDR2: MDHEN and SYDVKM. The CDR3 contains 14 residues. V was shortened by 2 bases and J by 4 bases, with 11 bases between the two germline ends. The CDR3 nucleotides read TGTGCCAGCAGTTTAACCGGCAGGGGCTATGGCTACACCTTC. Its protein is CASSLTGRGYGYTF.

Turning to this clone: This specimen includes other DNA sequences encoding the same CDR3. V and J are TRBV27 and TRBJ2-1; D not certain. Trimming removed 0 bases at V and 9 bases at J, with 9 bases between. Germline CDR1 MNHEY, CDR2 SMNVEV (reference sequence). The CDR3 loop spans 13 amino acids. CDR3 DNA sequence: TGTGCCAGCAGTTTATCTCTAGTGGGTGAGCAGTTCTTC. It codes for CASSLSLVGEQFF.

The chain joins TRBV13 to TRBJ2-1; D remains unclear. Looked up from germline, CDR1 is PRHDT and CDR2 is FYEKMQ (reference sequence). The V end lost 0 bases, the J end lost 7 bases, and 10 bases lay between the germline ends. The CDR3 is 14 residues long. CDR3: CASSLGVLGNEQFF. The CDR3 region has the DNA TGTGCCAGCAGCTTAGGAGTATTGGGGAATGAGCAGTTCTTC.

The chain carries TRBV28 and TRBJ1-4; D call uncertain. CDR1 and CDR2 (germline): MDHEN, SYDVKM. The CDR3 is 14 amino acids. Trimming stripped 1 base from V and 7 bases from J, with 10 bases between. CDR3 coding DNA: TGTGCCAGCAGTTTATCCCGGGTCATTGAAAAACTGTTTTTT. Translating gives CASSLSRVIEKLFF.